This is a list of T cell receptor beta chains from one sample in a study of PD-L1 blockade in urothelial cancer. Measured with immunoSEQ multiplex PCR; TCRdb has only the in-frame clones, and not every one. The sample lists about 93,000 clones, roughly 90% occurring once. The starting material was PBMCs, obtained around atezolizumab (anti-PD-L1) treatment. The receptors come from a man aged 55 to 69 with urothelial cancer. Both conserved end residues are part of each CDR3. A D gene is named only where the DNA matches it firmly. Where a row states a size, it is once, few, many or the class of an expanded clone; other rows omit it.

CDR3,DNA,J,size,V,D
CASSPLDRGQSGANVLTF,TGTGCCAGTAGCCCCTTGGACAGGGGGCAATCTGGGGCCAACGTCCTGACTTTC,TRBJ2-6,-,TRBV19,TRBD1
CSGKFRSGNAQFF,TGCAGCGGGAAATTTAGAAGCGGGAACGCGCAGTTCTTC,TRBJ2-1,-,TRBV29-1,TRBD2
CASSQEGHNTDTQYF,TGCGCCAGCAGCCAAGAGGGACATAACACAGATACGCAGTATTTT,TRBJ2-3,-,TRBV4-3,-
CASSPAGNVNTEAFF,TGTGCCAGTTCCCCCGCAGGGAACGTTAATACTGAAGCTTTCTTT,TRBJ1-1,-,TRBV19,-
CASSLWQDIQETQYF,TGTGCCAGCAGCTTGTGGCAGGACATCCAAGAGACCCAGTACTTC,TRBJ2-5,few,TRBV5-8,-
CASSRGARAREYF,TGTGCCAGCAGCCGGGGTGCCCGGGCTAGAGAGTACTTC,TRBJ2-7,-,TRBV7-2,-
CASSAVYEQYF,TGTGCCAGCAGTGCCGTCTACGAGCAGTACTTC,TRBJ2-7,-,TRBV25-1,-
CASSSLYIAGTDTQYF,TGTGCCAGCAGCTCCCTATACATAGCGGGCACAGATACGCAGTATTTT,TRBJ2-3,-,TRBV7-3,-
CSVEDRAGGTDTQYF,TGCAGCGTTGAAGATAGGGCAGGGGGAACAGATACGCAGTATTTT,TRBJ2-3,-,TRBV29-1,TRBD1
CASSLEPLRTQYF,TGTGCCAGCAGCTTAGAACCCCTCAGAACGCAGTATTTT,TRBJ2-3,-,TRBV11-2,-
CASSLTALAGTGELFF,TGTGCCAGCAGCTTAACGGCACTAGCTGGGACCGGGGAGCTGTTTTTT,TRBJ2-2,-,TRBV7-3,-
CASSYSLADGYTF,TGTGCCAGCAGTTACTCTTTGGCGGATGGCTACACCTTC,TRBJ1-2,-,TRBV6-6,-
CASKLYGTQYF,TGTGCCAGCAAACTCTACGGTACGCAGTATTTT,TRBJ2-3,-,TRBV6-5,-